The rows below give T cell receptor beta chains drawn from one sample of a study of technical replicates of blood from a few donors. Sequenced by immunoSEQ multiplex PCR; TCRdb stores in-frame clones only, minus some. The sample holds fewer than 100,000 clones; about 97% are singletons and the top ten take more than 0.15%. The sample consisted of T cells isolated from PBMCs. The origin of the receptors is a human donor in good health. The CDR3 runs from the conserved cysteine through the conserved F or W. D genes are given only for firm matches. Clone size is not always given. Where it is, it says once, few, many or a class for expanded clones.

V gene: TRBV11-2; clone size: -; J gene: TRBJ1-5; D gene: -; CDR3 protein: CASSPEGDQPQHF; CDR3 DNA: TGTGCCAGCAGCCCCGAGGGAGATCAGCCCCAGCATTTT
V gene: TRBV6-5; clone size: -; J gene: TRBJ2-2; D gene: -; CDR3 protein: CASTRGEVNTGELFF; CDR3 DNA: TGTGCCAGCACCAGGGGGGAGGTTAACACCGGGGAGCTGTTTTTT
V gene: TRBV5-1; clone size: -; J gene: TRBJ2-3; D gene: TRBD2; CDR3 protein: CASSWLSGGAPDTQYF; CDR3 DNA: TGCGCCAGCAGCTGGTTGAGCGGGGGGGCCCCAGATACGCAGTATTTT
V gene: TRBV11-2; clone size: -; J gene: TRBJ2-1; D gene: TRBD2; CDR3 protein: CASSLDLSGVNNEQFF; CDR3 DNA: TGTGCCAGCAGCCTAGACCTTAGCGGGGTTAACAATGAGCAGTTCTTC
V gene: TRBV4-1; clone size: -; J gene: TRBJ1-2; D gene: TRBD1; CDR3 protein: CASRQPGQGDYGYTF; CDR3 DNA: TGCGCCAGCAGACAGCCGGGACAGGGGGACTATGGCTACACCTTC
V gene: TRBV10-3; clone size: -; J gene: TRBJ2-3; D gene: TRBD2; CDR3 protein: CAITPGTSGTDTQYF; CDR3 DNA: TGTGCCATCACCCCCGGGACTAGCGGCACAGATACGCAGTATTTT
V gene: TRBV5-6; clone size: -; J gene: TRBJ2-7; D gene: TRBD1; CDR3 protein: CASSGLIGRGLGEQYF; CDR3 DNA: TGTGCCAGCAGCGGGCTAATAGGCAGGGGGCTGGGCGAGCAGTACTTC
V gene: TRBV27; clone size: -; J gene: TRBJ2-7; D gene: TRBD2; CDR3 protein: CASSPQWGGAYEQYF; CDR3 DNA: TGTGCCAGCAGTCCCCAATGGGGGGGGGCCTACGAGCAGTACTTC
V gene: TRBV7-9; clone size: -; J gene: TRBJ1-4; D gene: -; CDR3 protein: CASSLIAGVPLEKLFF; CDR3 DNA: TGTGCCAGCAGCCTGATAGCGGGGGTGCCGTTGGAAAAACTGTTTTTT
V gene: TRBV15; clone size: -; J gene: TRBJ1-2; D gene: TRBD1; CDR3 protein: CATSRIQGAASYGYTF; CDR3 DNA: TGTGCCACCAGCAGAATCCAGGGGGCAGCGAGCTATGGCTACACCTTC
V gene: TRBV7-6; clone size: -; J gene: TRBJ2-7; D gene: -; CDR3 protein: CASSLAEGFTYEQYF; CDR3 DNA: TGTGCCAGCAGCTTAGCGGAGGGTTTCACCTACGAGCAGTACTTC
V gene: TRBV7-9; clone size: -; J gene: TRBJ2-7; D gene: TRBD2; CDR3 protein: CASSLNVGLAHEQYF; CDR3 DNA: TGTGCCAGCAGCTTAAACGTTGGACTAGCCCACGAGCAGTACTTC
V gene: TRBV29-1; clone size: -; J gene: TRBJ1-1; D gene: -; CDR3 protein: CSVERRLSTEAFF; CDR3 DNA: TGCAGCGTTGAACGTCGGTTGAGCACTGAAGCTTTCTTT
V gene: TRBV6-4; clone size: -; J gene: TRBJ2-3; D gene: -; CDR3 protein: CATRPTGSEDTQYF; CDR3 DNA: TGTGCCACCAGGCCAACGGGATCTGAAGATACGCAGTATTTT
V gene: TRBV28; clone size: -; J gene: TRBJ2-7; D gene: TRBD1; CDR3 protein: CASSSPGTGSYEQYF; CDR3 DNA: TGTGCCAGCAGTTCCCCCGGGACAGGATCCTACGAGCAGTACTTC
V gene: TRBV11-3; clone size: once; J gene: TRBJ2-7; D gene: TRBD1; CDR3 protein: CASSLGGQGRTDEQYF; CDR3 DNA: TGTGCCAGCAGCTTAGGTGGACAGGGACGCACGGACGAGCAGTACTTC
V gene: TRBV5-1; clone size: -; J gene: TRBJ2-7; D gene: -; CDR3 protein: CASAWQTGDEQYF; CDR3 DNA: TGCGCCAGCGCGTGGCAAACGGGGGACGAGCAGTACTTC
V gene: TRBV2; clone size: once; J gene: TRBJ1-6; D gene: TRBD1; CDR3 protein: CASSGRETGHSPLHF; CDR3 DNA: TGTGCCAGCAGTGGTAGGGAGACAGGGCATTCACCCCTCCACTTT
V gene: TRBV7-8; clone size: -; J gene: TRBJ1-1; D gene: -; CDR3 protein: CASSQDRRRAFF; CDR3 DNA: TGTGCCAGCAGCCAGGACCGGAGGCGGGCTTTCTTT
V gene: TRBV11-2; clone size: -; J gene: TRBJ1-1; D gene: -; CDR3 protein: CASSRAGPMNTEAFF; CDR3 DNA: TGTGCCAGCAGTAGGGCAGGGCCCATGAACACTGAAGCTTTCTTT
V gene: TRBV5-1; clone size: -; J gene: TRBJ2-7; D gene: TRBD1; CDR3 protein: CASSLAGGQGTYEQYF; CDR3 DNA: TGCGCCAGCAGCTTGGCCGGGGGACAGGGGACCTACGAGCAGTACTTC
V gene: TRBV11-1; clone size: -; J gene: TRBJ2-7; D gene: -; CDR3 protein: CASSLGGQISYEQYF; CDR3 DNA: TGTGCCAGCAGCTTAGGTGGACAGATCTCCTACGAGCAGTACTTC
V gene: TRBV5-1; clone size: -; J gene: TRBJ2-2; D gene: TRBD1; CDR3 protein: CASSLDDLRGRNTGELFF; CDR3 DNA: TGCGCCAGCAGCTTGGATGACCTCAGGGGGCGGAACACCGGGGAGCTGTTTTTT
V gene: TRBV7-9; clone size: -; J gene: TRBJ2-1; D gene: -; CDR3 protein: CASSLDFQGQFF; CDR3 DNA: TGTGCCAGCAGCTTAGATTTCCAGGGTCAGTTCTTC
V gene: TRBV10-3; clone size: -; J gene: TRBJ1-1; D gene: -; CDR3 protein: CAISEYPEKGDTEAFF; CDR3 DNA: TGTGCCATCAGTGAATATCCAGAAAAGGGGGACACTGAAGCTTTCTTT
V gene: TRBV7-8; clone size: -; J gene: TRBJ2-7; D gene: -; CDR3 protein: CASSLSRGAEAYEQYF; CDR3 DNA: TGTGCCAGCAGCTTATCCCGCGGGGCAGAGGCCTACGAGCAGTACTTC
V gene: TRBV5-1; clone size: -; J gene: TRBJ1-1; D gene: TRBD1; CDR3 protein: CASSSGTVTEAFF; CDR3 DNA: TGCGCCAGCAGTTCCGGGACAGTCACTGAAGCTTTCTTT
V gene: TRBV11-2; clone size: -; J gene: TRBJ2-2; D gene: TRBD1; CDR3 protein: CASSLDGDRVMFF; CDR3 DNA: TGTGCCAGCAGCTTAGATGGAGACAGGGTCATGTTTTTT
V gene: TRBV15; clone size: -; J gene: TRBJ2-7; D gene: TRBD1; CDR3 protein: CATSRDRTGVGEQYF; CDR3 DNA: TGTGCCACCAGCAGAGATCGGACAGGGGTGGGCGAGCAGTACTTC
V gene: TRBV27; clone size: -; J gene: TRBJ2-5; D gene: -; CDR3 protein: CASSFGSTGTQYF; CDR3 DNA: TGTGCCAGCAGTTTTGGATCGACAGGGACCCAGTACTTC
V gene: TRBV5-4; clone size: -; J gene: TRBJ2-7; D gene: TRBD1; CDR3 protein: CASSSRTGEAPEQYF; CDR3 DNA: TGTGCCAGCAGCTCACGGACAGGGGAGGCCCCCGAGCAGTACTTC
V gene: TRBV6-5; clone size: -; J gene: TRBJ2-3; D gene: -; CDR3 protein: CASNRGSADTQYF; CDR3 DNA: TGTGCCAGCAATCGCGGGTCTGCGGATACGCAGTATTTT
V gene: TRBV7-8; clone size: -; J gene: TRBJ1-5; D gene: -; CDR3 protein: CASSSWTGNQPQHF; CDR3 DNA: TGTGCCAGCAGCTCGTGGACAGGCAATCAGCCCCAGCATTTT
V gene: TRBV15; clone size: -; J gene: TRBJ2-2; D gene: TRBD2; CDR3 protein: CATTSSGSPTGELFF; CDR3 DNA: TGTGCCACCACGTCTAGCGGGAGTCCCACCGGGGAGCTGTTTTTT